The source of this TCR beta chain is a study of blood T cell repertoires in COVID-19. As handled by the study authors: Nucleated cell number was recorded as an estimate derived from reference gene primer amplification. Assay: immunoSEQ multiplex PCR; the TCRdb copy retains only in-frame clones and omits some. D and trimming come from the DNA, and the V and J calls and clone size come from that table. The sample contains 150,000 to 200,000 clones, 86% of which appear only once. The CDR3 is 14 residues long. Germline V gene data show CDR1 as GTSNPN and CDR2 as SVGIG (reference sequence). V trimming: 3 bases; J trimming: 7 bases; junction bases outside the gene matches: 11. One Seattle source followed patients from active infection through their disease course.

The sequenced sample was peripheral blood. The chain couples TRBV30 to TRBJ1-2; TRBD1 matches 7 bases. This clonotype was sampled from a woman aged 55-70 years with COVID-19, enrolled during active disease. CDR3 bases: TGTGCCTGGAGGGCAGATGGACAGGCGGGTGGCTACACCTTC. It is translated as CAWRADGQAGGYTF.